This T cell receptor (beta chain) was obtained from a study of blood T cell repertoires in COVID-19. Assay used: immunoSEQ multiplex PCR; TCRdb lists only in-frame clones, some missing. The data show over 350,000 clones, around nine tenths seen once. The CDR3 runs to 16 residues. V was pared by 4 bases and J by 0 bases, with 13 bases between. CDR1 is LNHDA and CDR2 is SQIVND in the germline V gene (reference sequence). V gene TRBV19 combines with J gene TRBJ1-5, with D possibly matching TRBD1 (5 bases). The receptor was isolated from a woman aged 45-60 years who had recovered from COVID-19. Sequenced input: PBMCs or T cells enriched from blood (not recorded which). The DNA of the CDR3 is TGTGCCAGTAGTACAAGACAGACCTATAGCAATCAGCCCCAGCATTTT. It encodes CASSTRQTYSNQPQHF.